This T cell receptor (beta chain) was found in a study of T-cell reconstitution after alpha-beta-depleted transplantation in children. Study-wide findings and caveats: After one year, T-cell counts and TCRbeta diversity mostly came from new T cells.

This clonotype has more than one count but fewer than ten. Its matching antigen is unknown. The CDR3 is made up of 17 amino acids. The trim removed 2 bases at V and 7 bases at J, leaving 11 bases unmatched. The germline V gene has CDR1 SGHTA and CDR2 FQGNSA. Construction of the TCRbeta library involved unique molecular identifiers. A single record per CDR3 protein comes from TCRdb applying MiXCR to the PCR reads. This table has approximately 650,000 distinct CDR3 sequences, approximately 14% appearing once. The J gene is TRBJ2-2, the V gene TRBV7-2, with TRBD2 identical over 9 bases. This sequence originates from a girl under 10 years old with congenital amegakaryocytic thrombocytopenia, due to receive a stem cell transplant. The material was PBMCs, obtained before TCRalphabeta/CD19-depleted stem cell transplant. This CDR3 reads CASSLSAASGILGELFF. CDR3 sequence (DNA): TGTGCCAGCAGCTTATCCGCCGCTAGCGGGATCCTCGGGGAGCTGTTTTTT.